These T cell receptor beta chains were read from a single sample in a study of blood T cell repertoires in COVID-19. The protocol was immunoSEQ multiplex PCR, while the TCRdb copy is restricted to in-frame clones and leaves out a portion. In the table there are over 100,000 clones, approximately 90% of which are singletons. Specimen: peripheral blood. The receptors here all came from a human donor in a cohort sampled during active COVID-19. Both conserved end residues are part of each CDR3. The order of the fields is clone size, D gene, J gene, V gene, CDR3 DNA, CDR3 protein. The D gene is left open where the match is weak. The listing skips clone size in some rows; elsewhere it reads once, few, many or a size class.

size: .
D: TRBD2
J: TRBJ2-3
V: TRBV7-3
DNA: TGTGCCAGCAGCTTAGTGGGAGGGGAAGATACGCAGTATTTT
CDR3: CASSLVGGEDTQYF

size: .
D: .
J: TRBJ2-3
V: TRBV6-2/TRBV6-3
DNA: TGTGCCAGCAGTAGTCAGGGGTTATCCACAGATACGCAGTATTTT
CDR3: CASSSQGLSTDTQYF

size: .
D: TRBD2
J: TRBJ2-3
V: TRBV3-1/TRBV3-2
DNA: TGTGCCAGCAGCCAAGACCGGGTAGCGGGGACCACAGATACGCAGTATTTT
CDR3: CASSQDRVAGTTDTQYF

size: few
D: .
J: TRBJ1-5
V: TRBV7-2
DNA: TGTGCCAGCAGCTTATCCCCAGGGAATCAGCCCCAGCATTTT
CDR3: CASSLSPGNQPQHF

size: .
D: TRBD2
J: TRBJ2-7
V: TRBV6-5
DNA: TGTGCCAGCAGTTACAGGACTAGCGGGAGTATCAACGAGCAGTACTTC
CDR3: CASSYRTSGSINEQYF

size: .
D: TRBD2
J: TRBJ2-1
V: TRBV11-3
DNA: TGTGCCAGCAGCCCGGGACTAGCTACTGAGCAGTTCTTC
CDR3: CASSPGLATEQFF

size: .
D: TRBD1
J: TRBJ2-5
V: TRBV5-4
DNA: TGTGCCAGCAGCTTCGGACAGGGGACGGAGACCCAGTACTTC
CDR3: CASSFGQGTETQYF

size: few
D: .
J: TRBJ2-2
V: TRBV27
DNA: TGTGCCAGCAGTTTCGAGGGCCCCAGGGGAACCGGGGAGCTGTTTTTT
CDR3: CASSFEGPRGTGELFF

size: .
D: TRBD1
J: TRBJ2-7
V: TRBV28
DNA: TGTGCCAGCAGTTCTAACCGGGACAGGGTTGCCTACGAGCAGTACTTC
CDR3: CASSSNRDRVAYEQYF

size: .
D: TRBD1
J: TRBJ2-2
V: TRBV5-1
DNA: TGCGCCAGCAGCTCGGAGGGACAGGGTAACACCGGGGAGCTGTTTTTT
CDR3: CASSSEGQGNTGELFF

size: .
D: .
J: TRBJ2-1
V: TRBV7-6
DNA: TGTGCCAGCAGCTTACACGACACCTATGAGCAGTTCTTC
CDR3: CASSLHDTYEQFF

size: .
D: .
J: TRBJ1-5
V: TRBV27
DNA: TGTGCCAGCAGTTTGGGTAGGGAGAGCAATCAGCCCCAGCATTTT
CDR3: CASSLGRESNQPQHF

size: few
D: .
J: TRBJ1-3
V: TRBV7-9
DNA: TGTGCCAGCAGCTTAGTTGCAGGCCCCTCTGGAAACACCATATATTTT
CDR3: CASSLVAGPSGNTIYF

size: few
D: TRBD1
J: TRBJ1-2
V: TRBV5-5
DNA: TGTGCCAGCAGCCCCCGACAGGGGCCCGTCCATGGCTACACCTTC
CDR3: CASSPRQGPVHGYTF

size: .
D: TRBD2
J: TRBJ2-3
V: TRBV7-3
DNA: TGTGCCAGCAGCTCGCACCCGACTAGCGGGAGATCCCCAGATACGCAGTATTTT
CDR3: CASSSHPTSGRSPDTQYF

size: .
D: TRBD2
J: TRBJ2-1
V: TRBV20-1
DNA: TGCAGTGCTAGTCCTCTTAGCGGGAGCTCCTACAATGAGCAGTTCTTC
CDR3: CSASPLSGSSYNEQFF

size: .
D: .
J: TRBJ1-2
V: TRBV18
DNA: TGTGCCAGCTCACCCTCGTTTTCTTATGATGGCTACACCTTC
CDR3: CASSPSFSYDGYTF

size: .
D: .
J: TRBJ2-2
V: TRBV4-1
DNA: TGCGCCAGCAGCCAAGCGAAGGGGCCGGTCACCGGGGAGCTGTTTTTT
CDR3: CASSQAKGPVTGELFF

size: .
D: .
J: TRBJ2-1
V: TRBV18
DNA: TGTGCCAGCTCACCAATAACAGGAAAATCAGATGAGCAGTTCTTC
CDR3: CASSPITGKSDEQFF

size: .
D: TRBD1
J: TRBJ2-5
V: TRBV18
DNA: TGTGCCAGCTCACCACGAAGGGGGACAGACCTCCAAGAGACCCAGTACTTC
CDR3: CASSPRRGTDLQETQYF

size: .
D: TRBD1
J: TRBJ1-2
V: TRBV7-2
DNA: TGTGCCAGCAGCTTAGCAGGCCAGGGGGCCTATGGCTACACCTTC
CDR3: CASSLAGQGAYGYTF

size: .
D: TRBD1
J: TRBJ2-7
V: TRBV6-5
DNA: TGTGCCAGCAGTCGAGGACAGGGGCCCTACGAGCAGTACTTC
CDR3: CASSRGQGPYEQYF

size: few
D: TRBD2
J: TRBJ2-7
V: TRBV7-9
DNA: TGTGCCAGCAGCCAGACTAGCGGATCCACCTACGAGCAGTACTTC
CDR3: CASSQTSGSTYEQYF

size: .
D: .
J: TRBJ2-1
V: TRBV9
DNA: TGTGCCAGCAGCGACCAGCGATATTCCTACAATGAGCAGTTCTTC
CDR3: CASSDQRYSYNEQFF

size: .
D: TRBD2
J: TRBJ2-7
V: TRBV4-3
DNA: TGCGCCAGCAGCCTCACGGCCGGGACTAGCGCCGAGCAGTACTTC
CDR3: CASSLTAGTSAEQYF

size: .
D: .
J: TRBJ2-7
V: TRBV9
DNA: TGTGCCAGCAGCCCGACCCCCCGGACAGAATACGAGCAGTACTTC
CDR3: CASSPTPRTEYEQYF

size: few
D: TRBD1
J: TRBJ2-2
V: TRBV7-3
DNA: TGTGCCAGCAGCTTGGGACAGGCCTACACCGGGGAGCTGTTTTTT
CDR3: CASSLGQAYTGELFF

size: once
D: TRBD1
J: TRBJ2-1
V: TRBV13
DNA: TGTGCCAGCAGCTTCCTGGCAGGGGGATTCGGGGAGCAGTTCTTC
CDR3: CASSFLAGGFGEQFF

size: .
D: .
J: TRBJ1-2
V: TRBV6-6
DNA: TGTGCCAGCAGTTACTCGACAGAAGGGGGTCCGCGGGGCTACACCTTC
CDR3: CASSYSTEGGPRGYTF

size: .
D: .
J: TRBJ2-3
V: TRBV2
DNA: TGTGCCAGCACCCTAGACTGGACAGATACGCAGTATTTT
CDR3: CASTLDWTDTQYF

size: .
D: .
J: TRBJ2-4
V: TRBV12-5
DNA: TGTGCTAGTGCCAGCCCTGAGGGACTAGCCAAAAACATTCAGTACTTC
CDR3: CASASPEGLAKNIQYF

size: .
D: .
J: TRBJ1-1
V: TRBV7-9
DNA: TGTGCCAGCAGCTCGGACAGTTCTAGGGCTTTCTTT
CDR3: CASSSDSSRAFF

size: .
D: TRBD1
J: TRBJ2-5
V: TRBV7-3
DNA: TGTGCCAGCAGCCCAGGGACAGGGCTCGAGACCCAGTACTTC
CDR3: CASSPGTGLETQYF

size: few
D: TRBD1
J: TRBJ2-1
V: TRBV2
DNA: TGTGCCAGCGGGGACAGGGGTTCGGCACGCTACAATGAGCAGTTCTTC
CDR3: CASGDRGSARYNEQFF

size: .
D: .
J: TRBJ1-2
V: TRBV19
DNA: TGTGCCAGTACGGGGGGGAACTATGGCTACACCTTC
CDR3: CASTGGNYGYTF

size: .
D: .
J: TRBJ1-1
V: TRBV15
DNA: TGTGCCACCAGCAGAGTAACGAGTTCTGGGAACACTGAAGCTTTCTTT
CDR3: CATSRVTSSGNTEAFF

size: .
D: .
J: TRBJ2-2
V: TRBV10-3
DNA: TGTGCCATCAGTCGGGGACTCCCGGCCGGGGAGCTGTTTTTT
CDR3: CAISRGLPAGELFF

size: .
D: TRBD1
J: TRBJ2-4
V: TRBV12-5
DNA: TGTGCTAGTGGTTCGCCAATCACAGGGGGAGGCATTCAGTACTTC
CDR3: CASGSPITGGGIQYF

size: .
D: TRBD2
J: TRBJ2-2
V: TRBV7-2
DNA: TGTGCCAGCAGCTTAGCGGAACTAGCGAGAAACACCGGGGAGCTGTTTTTT
CDR3: CASSLAELARNTGELFF